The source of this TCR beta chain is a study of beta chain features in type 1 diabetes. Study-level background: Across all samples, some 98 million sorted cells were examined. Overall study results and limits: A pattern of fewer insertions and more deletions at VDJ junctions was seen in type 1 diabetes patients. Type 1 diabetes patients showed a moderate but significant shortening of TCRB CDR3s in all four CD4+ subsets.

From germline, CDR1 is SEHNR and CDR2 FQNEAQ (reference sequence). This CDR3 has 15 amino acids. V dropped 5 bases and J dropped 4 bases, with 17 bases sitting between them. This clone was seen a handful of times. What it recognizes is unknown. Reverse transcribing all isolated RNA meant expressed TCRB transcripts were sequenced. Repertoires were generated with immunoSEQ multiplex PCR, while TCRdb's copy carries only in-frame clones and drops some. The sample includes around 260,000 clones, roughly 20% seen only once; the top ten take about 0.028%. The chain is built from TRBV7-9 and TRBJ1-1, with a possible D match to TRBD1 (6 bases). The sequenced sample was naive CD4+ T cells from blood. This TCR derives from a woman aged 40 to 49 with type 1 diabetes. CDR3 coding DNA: TGTGCCAGCAGCAAACAAGGGGGACCGTTCACTGAAGCTTTCTTT. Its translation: CASSKQGGPFTEAFF.